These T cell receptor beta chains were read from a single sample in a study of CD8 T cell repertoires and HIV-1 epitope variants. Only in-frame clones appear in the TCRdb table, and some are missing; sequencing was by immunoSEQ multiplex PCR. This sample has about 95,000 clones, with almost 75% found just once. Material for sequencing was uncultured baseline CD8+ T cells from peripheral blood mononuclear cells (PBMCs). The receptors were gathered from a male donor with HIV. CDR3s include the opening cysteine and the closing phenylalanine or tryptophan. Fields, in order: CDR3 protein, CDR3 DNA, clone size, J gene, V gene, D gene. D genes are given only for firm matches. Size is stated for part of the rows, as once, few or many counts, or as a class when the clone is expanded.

CDR3aa: CASSYGGGIIREQFF; CDR3nt: TGTGCCAGCAGCTATGGCGGGGGGATAATTAGGGAGCAGTTCTTC; abundance: .; j_gene: TRBJ2-1; v_gene: TRBV7-3; d_gene: TRBD2
CDR3aa: CASSPTGGFTGELFF; CDR3nt: TGCGCCAGCAGCCCGACAGGGGGTTTTACCGGGGAGCTGTTTTTT; abundance: .; j_gene: TRBJ2-2; v_gene: TRBV4-1; d_gene: TRBD1
CDR3aa: CASSPDFPQHF; CDR3nt: TGTGCCAGCAGTCCGGACTTCCCCCAGCATTTT; abundance: few; j_gene: TRBJ1-5; v_gene: TRBV28; d_gene: .
CDR3aa: CSVGSGGAYEQFF; CDR3nt: TGCAGCGTTGGAAGCGGGGGGGCCTATGAGCAGTTCTTC; abundance: .; j_gene: TRBJ2-1; v_gene: TRBV29-1; d_gene: TRBD2
CDR3aa: CASSGETDPWYEQYF; CDR3nt: TGTGCCAGCAGCGGGGAGACAGACCCTTGGTACGAGCAGTACTTC; abundance: .; j_gene: TRBJ2-7; v_gene: TRBV7-9; d_gene: .
CDR3aa: CATGGTGRDNSPLHF; CDR3nt: TGTGCCACTGGGGGGACAGGCCGGGATAATTCACCCCTCCACTTT; abundance: .; j_gene: TRBJ1-6; v_gene: TRBV6-1; d_gene: TRBD1
CDR3aa: CASSLTRDTQYF; CDR3nt: TGTGCCAGCAGCTTGACTAGAGATACGCAGTATTTT; abundance: .; j_gene: TRBJ2-3; v_gene: TRBV7-9; d_gene: .
CDR3aa: CASSTSLGQGSMDEQFF; CDR3nt: TGTGCCAGTAGTACCTCCCTCGGACAGGGGTCTATGGATGAGCAGTTCTTC; abundance: once; j_gene: TRBJ2-1; v_gene: TRBV19; d_gene: TRBD1
CDR3aa: CASSLVPQGAQPQHF; CDR3nt: TGTGCCAGCAGCTTAGTTCCACAGGGAGCCCAGCCCCAGCATTTT; abundance: .; j_gene: TRBJ1-5; v_gene: TRBV7-2; d_gene: .
CDR3aa: CSVETTGGFTQYF; CDR3nt: TGCAGCGTTGAGACGACAGGGGGCTTTACCCAGTACTTC; abundance: .; j_gene: TRBJ2-5; v_gene: TRBV29-1; d_gene: TRBD1
CDR3aa: CASSIQRGSTEAFF; CDR3nt: TGTGCCAGTAGTATTCAACGGGGGAGTACTGAAGCTTTCTTT; abundance: .; j_gene: TRBJ1-1; v_gene: TRBV19; d_gene: .
CDR3aa: CASSETRASGSYEQYF; CDR3nt: TGTGCCAGCAGTGAAACCCGAGCTAGCGGGAGCTACGAGCAGTACTTC; abundance: .; j_gene: TRBJ2-7; v_gene: TRBV6-1; d_gene: TRBD2
CDR3aa: CASSIVFSYEQYF; CDR3nt: TGTGCCAGTAGTATTGTGTTCTCCTACGAGCAGTACTTC; abundance: .; j_gene: TRBJ2-7; v_gene: TRBV19; d_gene: .
CDR3aa: CASSLGGQGTSGNTIYF; CDR3nt: TGTGCCAGCAGCTTAGGGGGGCAGGGGACATCTGGAAACACCATATATTTT; abundance: many; j_gene: TRBJ1-3; v_gene: TRBV7-6; d_gene: .
CDR3aa: CASSPPTGGLRSYNEQFF; CDR3nt: TGTGCCAGCTCACCACCCACAGGGGGCCTAAGGAGCTACAATGAGCAGTTCTTC; abundance: few; j_gene: TRBJ2-1; v_gene: TRBV18; d_gene: TRBD1
CDR3aa: CASSQEALTDYNSPLHF; CDR3nt: TGCGCCAGCAGCCAAGAGGCTCTGACGGACTATAATTCACCCCTCCACTTT; abundance: .; j_gene: TRBJ1-6; v_gene: TRBV4-1; d_gene: .
CDR3aa: CASKRTSGDETQYF; CDR3nt: TGCGCCAGCAAAAGGACTAGCGGGGATGAGACCCAGTACTTC; abundance: once; j_gene: TRBJ2-5; v_gene: TRBV5-1; d_gene: TRBD2
CDR3aa: CSVLYYADEQFF; CDR3nt: TGCAGCGTTCTATACTATGCGGATGAGCAGTTCTTC; abundance: .; j_gene: TRBJ2-1; v_gene: TRBV29-1; d_gene: .
CDR3aa: CASSFRGPDTGELFF; CDR3nt: TGCGCCAGCAGCTTTAGGGGGCCGGACACCGGGGAGCTGTTTTTT; abundance: .; j_gene: TRBJ2-2; v_gene: TRBV5-1; d_gene: TRBD1
CDR3aa: CASTRMGWAEETQYF; CDR3nt: TGTGCCAGCACCCGGATGGGCTGGGCGGAAGAGACCCAGTACTTC; abundance: .; j_gene: TRBJ2-5; v_gene: TRBV5-6; d_gene: .
CDR3aa: CAVRRDRGTNEQFF; CDR3nt: TGTGCCGTCCGAAGGGACAGGGGGACGAATGAGCAGTTCTTC; abundance: once; j_gene: TRBJ2-1; v_gene: TRBV19; d_gene: TRBD1
CDR3aa: CASSLGGGEQYF; CDR3nt: TGTGCCAGCAGTTTGGGTGGAGGGGAGCAGTACTTC; abundance: .; j_gene: TRBJ2-7; v_gene: TRBV27; d_gene: .
CDR3aa: CASSLVSKQETQYF; CDR3nt: TGTGCCAGCAGCTTAGTTTCGAAACAAGAGACCCAGTACTTC; abundance: .; j_gene: TRBJ2-5; v_gene: TRBV11-2; d_gene: .
CDR3aa: CASSLSPGYEQYF; CDR3nt: TGTGCCAGCAGCTTATCGCCAGGCTACGAGCAGTACTTC; abundance: .; j_gene: TRBJ2-7; v_gene: TRBV11-2; d_gene: .
CDR3aa: CASNLLSGNTIYF; CDR3nt: TGTGCCAGCAATCTTCTCTCTGGAAACACCATATATTTT; abundance: .; j_gene: TRBJ1-3; v_gene: TRBV2; d_gene: .
CDR3aa: CASRYDSNEKLFF; CDR3nt: TGCGCCAGCAGATATGACAGTAATGAAAAACTGTTTTTT; abundance: .; j_gene: TRBJ1-4; v_gene: TRBV5-1; d_gene: .
CDR3aa: CASSDRGAPGNTIYF; CDR3nt: TGTGCCAGCAGCGACAGGGGGGCCCCTGGAAACACCATATATTTT; abundance: .; j_gene: TRBJ1-3; v_gene: TRBV21-1; d_gene: .
CDR3aa: CASRGRQSYNEQFF; CDR3nt: TGTGCCAGCAGGGGCAGGCAGTCCTACAATGAGCAGTTCTTC; abundance: .; j_gene: TRBJ2-1; v_gene: TRBV9; d_gene: .
CDR3aa: CASSTPGANQPQHF; CDR3nt: TGTGCCAGCAGCACTCCAGGGGCGAATCAGCCCCAGCATTTT; abundance: once; j_gene: TRBJ1-5; v_gene: TRBV28; d_gene: .
CDR3aa: CASSLDAGLNYGYTF; CDR3nt: TGTGCCAGCAGCTTGGATGCGGGTCTTAACTATGGCTACACCTTC; abundance: .; j_gene: TRBJ1-2; v_gene: TRBV5-4; d_gene: .
CDR3aa: CASSLDTRTGELFF; CDR3nt: TGTGCCAGCAGCTTAGATACCCGCACCGGGGAGCTGTTTTTT; abundance: .; j_gene: TRBJ2-2; v_gene: TRBV7-2; d_gene: .
CDR3aa: CASSPSRGRNSPLHF; CDR3nt: TGTGCCAGCAGTCCTTCCCGGGGACGTAATTCACCCCTCCACTTT; abundance: .; j_gene: TRBJ1-6; v_gene: TRBV6-5; d_gene: .
CDR3aa: CASRVDRGQGEAFF; CDR3nt: TGTGCCAGCAGGGTAGACAGGGGGCAAGGTGAAGCTTTCTTT; abundance: .; j_gene: TRBJ1-1; v_gene: TRBV5-4; d_gene: TRBD1
CDR3aa: CASATAGGGNTGELFF; CDR3nt: TGTGCCAGCGCAACGGCTGGGGGTGGGAACACCGGGGAGCTGTTTTTT; abundance: .; j_gene: TRBJ2-2; v_gene: TRBV25-1; d_gene: .
CDR3aa: CASSQTGLSGNTIYF; CDR3nt: TGCGCCAGCAGCCAGACAGGACTCTCTGGAAACACCATATATTTT; abundance: few; j_gene: TRBJ1-3; v_gene: TRBV5-1; d_gene: .
CDR3aa: CASSMLGANSGNTIYF; CDR3nt: TGTGCCAGTAGTATGCTTGGGGCGAACTCTGGAAACACCATATATTTT; abundance: .; j_gene: TRBJ1-3; v_gene: TRBV19; d_gene: .
CDR3aa: CASSSQGVTDTQYF; CDR3nt: TGTGCCAGCAGCTCCCAGGGGGTCACAGATACGCAGTATTTT; abundance: .; j_gene: TRBJ2-3; v_gene: TRBV7-2; d_gene: TRBD1
CDR3aa: CASSTWTGTSSSDTQYF; CDR3nt: TGTGCCAGCAGCACCTGGACTGGGACTAGCAGCTCAGATACGCAGTATTTT; abundance: .; j_gene: TRBJ2-3; v_gene: TRBV7-6; d_gene: TRBD2
CDR3aa: CASSFRTGVSEQYF; CDR3nt: TGTGCCAGCAGCTTCAGGACAGGGGTCTCCGAGCAGTACTTC; abundance: few; j_gene: TRBJ2-7; v_gene: TRBV7-8; d_gene: TRBD1